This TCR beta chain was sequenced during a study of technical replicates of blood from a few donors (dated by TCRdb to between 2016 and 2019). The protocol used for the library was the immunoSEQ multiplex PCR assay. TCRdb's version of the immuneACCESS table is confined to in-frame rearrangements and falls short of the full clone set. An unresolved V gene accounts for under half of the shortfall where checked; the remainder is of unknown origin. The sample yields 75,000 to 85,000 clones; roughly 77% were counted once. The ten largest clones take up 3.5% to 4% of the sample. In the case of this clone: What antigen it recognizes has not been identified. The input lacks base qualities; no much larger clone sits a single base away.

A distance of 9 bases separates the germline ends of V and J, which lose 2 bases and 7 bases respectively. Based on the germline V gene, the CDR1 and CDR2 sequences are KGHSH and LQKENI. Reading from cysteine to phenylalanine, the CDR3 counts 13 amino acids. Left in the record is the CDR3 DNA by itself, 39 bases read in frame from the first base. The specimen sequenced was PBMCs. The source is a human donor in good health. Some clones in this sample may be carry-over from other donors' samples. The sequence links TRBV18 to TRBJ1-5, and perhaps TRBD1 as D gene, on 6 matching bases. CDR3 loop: CASSPGGPQPQHF. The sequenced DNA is TGTGCCAGCTCACCAGGGGGCCCCCAGCCCCAGCATTTT.